What follows are 13 T cell receptor beta chains derived from one specimen sequenced in a study of response to subunit inactivated influenza vaccine. A single record per CDR3 protein comes from TCRdb applying MiXCR to the RT-PCR reads. The sample includes over 450,000 distinct CDR3 sequences, 13% seen only once; the top ten take over 10%. Sample: PBMCs from blood, taken 35 to 45 days after vaccination. These receptors came from a man over 45 who received an inactivated influenza vaccine.

The chain is built from TRBV5-1 and TRBJ2-1; 7 bases agree with TRBD2. Germline V gives CDR1 SGHRS, CDR2 YFSETQ. Trimming at V came to 4 bases and at J to 10 bases, leaving 17 bases not matched to a gene. There are 16 residues in the CDR3. DNA of the CDR3: TGCGCCAGCAGCCAAAACCAAGTAGCGGGTGGGGGGGAGCAGTTCTTC. Protein: CASSQNQVAGGGEQFF.

The rearrangement joins TRBV6-2 or TRBV6-3 to TRBJ1-2; D possibly corresponds to TRBD1 (5 bases). The CDR3 is made up of 13 amino acids. CDR1 is MNHEY, CDR2 SVGEGT, per germline. Trimming left V 6 bases short and J 6 bases short, with 14 bases between. The DNA for the CDR3 is TGTGCCAGCAGATCCCCAGGGCGGGATGGCTACACCTTC. It codes for CASRSPGRDGYTF.

At least ten counts were recorded for this clonotype. This sequence joins TRBV25-1 and TRBJ2-4; D might be TRBD1 (5 bases). V lost 3 bases to trimming and J lost 2 bases, with 14 bases between them. The CDR3 extends over 16 amino acids. CDR1 and CDR2 from the germline V gene are MGHDK and SYGVNS. The CDR3 sequence: CASSEGSGRTKNIQYF. The CDR3 DNA reads as TGTGCCAGCAGTGAGGGTTCAGGGCGGACCAAAAACATTCAGTACTTC.

This clonotype was counted between two and nine times. This sequence joins TRBV10-2 and TRBJ2-2; the D is unclear. Germline-derived CDR1 and CDR2 are WSHSY and SAAADI. The CDR3 length is 15 residues. The V gene lost 3 bases and the J gene lost 0 bases, with 8 bases spanning the gap. The CDR3 sequence is CASSEFAPNTGELFF. CDR3 nucleotide sequence: TGCGCCAGCAGTGAATTCGCTCCGAACACCGGGGAGCTGTTTTTT.

The chain has TRBV6-1 and TRBJ1-5, with 7 bases fitting TRBD1. CDR3 size: 15 residues. Germline CDR1 is MNHNS and CDR2 is SASEGT. V lost 2 bases to trimming and J lost 3 bases; unmatched junction nucleotides: 4. The CDR3 coding sequence is TGTGCCAGCAGTGAACCGGGACAGCTCAATCAGCCCCAGCATTTT. As protein: CASSEPGQLNQPQHF.

This chain joins TRBV5-5 and TRBJ1-4, with D perhaps matching TRBD1 (6 bases). Germline values: CDR1 SGHKS, CDR2 YYEKEE (reference sequence). The CDR3 is 13 residues long. Trimming took 5 bases from V and 8 from J, leaving 13 bases between them. Written as DNA, the CDR3 is TGTGCCAGCAGACTACAGGGTCGAGAAAAACTGTTTTTT. Amino acids: CASRLQGREKLFF.

Only a few counts were recorded for this clonotype. The genes are TRBV15 and TRBJ1-2; no definite D call. The germline V and J ends were trimmed by 2 bases and 2 bases, with 12 bases remaining between them. This CDR3 region has 15 residues. The germline V gene encodes CDR1 LNHNV and CDR2 YYDKDF (reference sequence). This CDR3 reads CATSRTLDPNYGYTF. The CDR3 DNA reads TGTGCCACCAGCAGAACCCTAGATCCGAACTATGGCTACACCTTC.

This clonotype turned up a few times. The chain carries TRBV7-6 and TRBJ2-2; 9 bases fit TRBD1. This CDR3 spans 16 amino acids. Trimming at V came to 1 base and at J to 3 bases, leaving 3 bases not matched to a gene. Germline V gives CDR1 SGHVS, CDR2 FNYEAQ. The CDR3 DNA sequence: TGTGCCAGCAGCTTAGGGACAGGGGAGGACACCGGGGAGCTGTTTTTT. Translated, it gives CASSLGTGEDTGELFF.

The chain uses TRBV10-3 and TRBJ2-6, with TRBD2 identical over 9 bases. Germline V gene lookup returns CDR1 ENHRY and CDR2 SYGVKD. J gave up 2 bases and V 7 bases, and 3 bases lay outside the gene matches. There are 15 residues in the CDR3. As DNA, the CDR3 is TGTGCCATCACCGCTAGCGGGACTGGGGCCAACGTCCTGACTTTC. This codes for CAITASGTGANVLTF.

This clonotype was recorded at least ten times. The V call is TRBV7-8, the J call TRBJ2-1; the match to TRBD1 covers 7 bases. CDR3 size: 16 residues. Germline loops: CDR1 SGHVS, CDR2 FQNEAQ. With V trimmed by 2 bases and J by 3 bases, 7 bases remained unmatched. CDR3 in DNA: TGTGCCAGCAGCTTATCAGGGGGAAGGGGCTACAATGAGCAGTTCTTC. As protein: CASSLSGGRGYNEQFF.

This clonotype was detected many times. The chain employs TRBV27 and TRBJ2-7; D may match TRBD1 or TRBD2 (6 bases each). In germline, CDR1 is MNHEY, CDR2 SMNVEV (reference sequence). The CDR3 contains 14 residues. V lost 6 bases to trimming and J lost 3 bases, with 15 bases between them. CDR3 nucleotides: TGTGCCAGCAGCGAGGGGGGCGGTATCTACGAGCAGTACTTC. It translates to CASSEGGGIYEQYF.

This chain links TRBV7-9 with TRBJ2-1, with no clear D. Trimming stripped 2 bases from V and 4 bases from J, with 15 bases between. The CDR3 has 16 amino acids. Germline V gene data show CDR1 as SEHNR and CDR2 as FQNEAQ (reference sequence). CDR3 DNA sequence: TGTGCCAGCAGCTTATTTGGCGGCGGTGGTTACAATGAGCAGTTCTTC. It specifies CASSLFGGGGYNEQFF.

This clonotype was detected once. The V and J genes are TRBV29-1 and TRBJ1-1, with D hard to call. Trimming cost V 7 bases and J 0 bases, with 9 bases left between them. Germline V gives CDR1 SQVTM, CDR2 ANQGSEA. CDR3 length: 12 residues. As DNA, the CDR3 is TGCAGCGCCTTTACCTTGAACACTGAAGCTTTCTTT. Amino acids: CSAFTLNTEAFF.